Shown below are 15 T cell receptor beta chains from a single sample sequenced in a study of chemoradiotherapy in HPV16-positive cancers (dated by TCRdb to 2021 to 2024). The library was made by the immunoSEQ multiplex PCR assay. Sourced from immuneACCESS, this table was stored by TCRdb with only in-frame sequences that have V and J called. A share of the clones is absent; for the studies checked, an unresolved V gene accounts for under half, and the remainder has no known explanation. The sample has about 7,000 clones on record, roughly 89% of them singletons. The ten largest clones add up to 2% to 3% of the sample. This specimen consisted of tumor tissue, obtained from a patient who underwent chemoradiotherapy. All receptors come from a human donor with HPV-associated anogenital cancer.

CDR3 region: CASSTLEGRNTQYF. CDR3 DNA: TGTGCCAGCAGTACCCTGGAGGGGAGAAATACGCAGTATTTT. The V and J genes are TRBV27 and TRBJ2-3; D perhaps matches TRBD2 (6 bases). V lost 5 bases and J lost 7, with 16 bases in between. Germline V gene sequence: CDR1 MNHEY, CDR2 SMNVEV (reference sequence). The CDR3 extends over 14 amino acids.

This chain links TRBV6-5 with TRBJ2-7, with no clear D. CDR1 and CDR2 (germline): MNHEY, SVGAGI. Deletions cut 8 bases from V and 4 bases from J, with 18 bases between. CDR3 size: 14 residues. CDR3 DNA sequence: TGTGCCAGCTCTTTATCCCGGAATGGGTACGAGCAGTACTTC. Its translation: CASSLSRNGYEQYF.

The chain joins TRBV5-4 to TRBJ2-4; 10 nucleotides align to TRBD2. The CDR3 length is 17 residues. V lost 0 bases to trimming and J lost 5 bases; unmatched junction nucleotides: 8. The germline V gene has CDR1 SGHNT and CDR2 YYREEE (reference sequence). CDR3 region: CASSLGLAGIGENIQYF. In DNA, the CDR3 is TGTGCCAGCAGCTTGGGACTAGCGGGCATCGGAGAAAACATTCAGTACTTC.

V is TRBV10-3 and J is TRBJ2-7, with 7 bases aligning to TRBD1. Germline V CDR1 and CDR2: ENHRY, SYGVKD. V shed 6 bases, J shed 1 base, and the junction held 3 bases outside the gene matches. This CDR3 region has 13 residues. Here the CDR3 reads CAIRLQGSYEQYF. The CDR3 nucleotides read TGTGCCATCAGGCTACAGGGGTCCTACGAGCAGTACTTC.

In DNA form, the CDR3 reads TGTGCCAGCAGCTTAATACAGGGGGCAAATGAGCAGTTCTTC. It yields the protein CASSLIQGANEQFF. V and J are TRBV5-6 and TRBJ2-1; 9 bases fit TRBD1. CDR3 length: 14 residues. CDR1 and CDR2 (germline): SGHDT, YYEEEE. V was clipped by 2 bases and J by 7 bases; unmatched bases: 4.

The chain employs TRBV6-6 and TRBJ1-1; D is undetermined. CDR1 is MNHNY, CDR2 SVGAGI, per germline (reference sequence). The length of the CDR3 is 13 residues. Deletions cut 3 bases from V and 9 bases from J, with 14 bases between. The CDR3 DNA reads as TGTGCCAGCAGTTATGCACAGTCAGATAAAGCTTTCTTT. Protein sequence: CASSYAQSDKAFF.

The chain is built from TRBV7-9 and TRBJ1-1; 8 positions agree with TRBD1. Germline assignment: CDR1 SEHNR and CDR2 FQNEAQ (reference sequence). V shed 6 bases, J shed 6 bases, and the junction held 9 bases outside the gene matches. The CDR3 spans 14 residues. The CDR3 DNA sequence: TGTGCCAGCAGTTCCCAGGGGGCGTATTCTGAAGCTTTCTTT. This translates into CASSSQGAYSEAFF.

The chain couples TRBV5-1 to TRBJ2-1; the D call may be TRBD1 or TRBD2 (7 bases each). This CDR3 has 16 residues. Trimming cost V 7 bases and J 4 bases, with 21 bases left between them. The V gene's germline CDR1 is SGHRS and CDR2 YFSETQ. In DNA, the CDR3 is TGCGCCAGCCGCCCTACCCCAGGGGGGGGATACAATGAGCAGTTCTTC. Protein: CASRPTPGGGYNEQFF.

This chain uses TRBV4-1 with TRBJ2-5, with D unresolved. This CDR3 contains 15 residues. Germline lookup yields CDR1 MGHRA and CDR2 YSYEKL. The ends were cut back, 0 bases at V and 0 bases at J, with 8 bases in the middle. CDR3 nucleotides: TGCGCCAGCAGCCAAGAGGTTGGGAACCAAGAGACCCAGTACTTC. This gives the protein CASSQEVGNQETQYF.

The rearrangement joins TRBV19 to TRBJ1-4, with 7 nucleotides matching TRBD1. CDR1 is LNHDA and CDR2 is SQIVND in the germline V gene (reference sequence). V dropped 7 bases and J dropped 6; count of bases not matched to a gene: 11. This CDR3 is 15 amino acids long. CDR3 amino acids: CASMPEGARDEKLFF. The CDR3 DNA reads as TGTGCCAGTATGCCAGAGGGGGCGCGAGATGAAAAACTGTTTTTT.

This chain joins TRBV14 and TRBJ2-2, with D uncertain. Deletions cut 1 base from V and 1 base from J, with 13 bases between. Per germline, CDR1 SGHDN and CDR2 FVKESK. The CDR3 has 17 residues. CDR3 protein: CASSQGPPAMNTGELFF. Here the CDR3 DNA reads TGTGCCAGCAGCCAAGGTCCTCCTGCCATGAACACCGGGGAGCTGTTTTTT. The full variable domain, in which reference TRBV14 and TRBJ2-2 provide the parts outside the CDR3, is EAGVTQFPSHSVIEKGQTVTLRCDPISGHDNLYWYRRVMGKEIKFLLHFVKESKQDESGMPNNRFLAERTGGTYSTLKVQPAELEDSGVYFCASSQGPPAMNTGELFFGEGSRLTVL.

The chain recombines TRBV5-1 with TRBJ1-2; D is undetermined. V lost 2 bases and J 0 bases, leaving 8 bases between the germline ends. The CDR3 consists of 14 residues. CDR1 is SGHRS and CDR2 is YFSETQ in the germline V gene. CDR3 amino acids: CASSFGATNYGYTF. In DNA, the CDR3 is TGCGCCAGCAGCTTTGGAGCTACTAACTATGGCTACACCTTC.

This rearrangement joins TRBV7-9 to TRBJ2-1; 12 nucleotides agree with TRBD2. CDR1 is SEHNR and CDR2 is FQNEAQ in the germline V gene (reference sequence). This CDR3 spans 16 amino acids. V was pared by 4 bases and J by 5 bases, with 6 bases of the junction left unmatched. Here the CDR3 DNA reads TGTGCCAGCAGCTCGAGACTAGCGGGAGCTGACAATGAGCAGTTCTTC. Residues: CASSSRLAGADNEQFF.

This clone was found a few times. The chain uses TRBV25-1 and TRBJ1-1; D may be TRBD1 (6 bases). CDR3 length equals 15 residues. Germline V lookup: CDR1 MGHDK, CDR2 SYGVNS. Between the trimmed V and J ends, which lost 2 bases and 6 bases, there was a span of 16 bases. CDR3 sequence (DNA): TGTGCCAGCAGTGAAAGAGCAGGGGTGGTCGCTGAAGCTTTCTTT. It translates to CASSERAGVVAEAFF.

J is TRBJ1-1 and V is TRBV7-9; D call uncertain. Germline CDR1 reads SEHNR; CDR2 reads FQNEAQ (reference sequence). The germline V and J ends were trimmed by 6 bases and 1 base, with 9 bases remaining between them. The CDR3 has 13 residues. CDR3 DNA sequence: TGTGCCAGCAGTCGACGTCGGAACACTGAAGCTTTCTTT. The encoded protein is CASSRRRNTEAFF.